Sequencing of this TCR beta chain was carried out in a study of blood T cell repertoires in COVID-19 (dated by TCRdb to 2018 to 2021). Describing the broader study: The collaborator samples originated in the United States, Italy and Spain and spanned the acute and convalescent phases of COVID-19. The prospective study material was composed of cDNA or gDNA derived from T cells, B-cell-depleted T cells, or PBMCs. Subjects who had been exposed to COVID-19, were actively infected with it, or had recovered from it provided the deeply sampled blood TCRbeta repertoires that made up the dataset. Samples came from the ongoing ImmuneRACE study (first 160 participants) plus 1,254 subjects from 6 global collaborators. Sample metadata almost always included a de-identified subject ID, COVID-19 status, age in years and sex. The repertoires were made available in a free public database intended to serve as a resource for research on the immune response to SARS-CoV-2. HLA class I and class II types, where available, came from metadata supplied by the sample provider rather than from assay-based typing.

The immunoSEQ Assay, a bias-controlled multiplex PCR, was used to amplify TCRbeta CDR3 regions from genomic DNA. Turning to the authors' computational methods: The number of nucleated cells in each sample was estimated by amplification of reference gene primers within the assay. To quantify the absolute abundance of each unique TCRbeta CDR3 rearrangement, sequence reads were collapsed and filtered. Productive Simpson clonality was computed per sample as the square root of Simpson's diversity index over productive rearrangements. TCRdb's version of the immuneACCESS table is confined to in-frame rearrangements and falls short of the full clone set. An unresolved V gene accounts for under half of the shortfall where checked; the remainder is of unknown origin. That table gives V, J and clone size, and the DNA gave D and trimming. This sample has over 200,000 clones in its table, and around 80% of those were observed once. The top ten hold about a sixth of the sample.

Each collaborating institution followed its own protocols to collect whole blood in K2EDTA tubes. For TCRbeta analysis, collaborators shipped samples as frozen whole blood, isolated PBMCs, or DNA extracted from either of those sample types. CDR1 and CDR2, per the germline V gene (reference sequence), are SEHNR and FQNEAQ. The germline ends are 12 bases apart after V is trimmed by 6 bases and J by 4 bases. Inclusive of the bounding cysteine and phenylalanine, the CDR3 is 13 residues long. CDR3 DNA is the only sequence kept; it has 39 bases, read in frame from the first base. Overall results and qualifications from the work: The quantity of clinical and demographic metadata differed by source and by participant and was supplied without curation.

A single count supports this clone. This receptor's antigen is unknown. Per-base quality was not reported, and no clone a single base away is much larger than it. The sequenced sample consisted of peripheral blood. The sequence joins TRBV7-9 to TRBJ1-2, with an unclear D gene assignment. The sequence derives from a woman at least 80 years old with active or convalescent COVID-19. The nucleotide sequence reads as follows: TGTGCCAGCAGACAAGGACTGAGCTATGGCTACACCTTC. It codes for CASRQGLSYGYTF.